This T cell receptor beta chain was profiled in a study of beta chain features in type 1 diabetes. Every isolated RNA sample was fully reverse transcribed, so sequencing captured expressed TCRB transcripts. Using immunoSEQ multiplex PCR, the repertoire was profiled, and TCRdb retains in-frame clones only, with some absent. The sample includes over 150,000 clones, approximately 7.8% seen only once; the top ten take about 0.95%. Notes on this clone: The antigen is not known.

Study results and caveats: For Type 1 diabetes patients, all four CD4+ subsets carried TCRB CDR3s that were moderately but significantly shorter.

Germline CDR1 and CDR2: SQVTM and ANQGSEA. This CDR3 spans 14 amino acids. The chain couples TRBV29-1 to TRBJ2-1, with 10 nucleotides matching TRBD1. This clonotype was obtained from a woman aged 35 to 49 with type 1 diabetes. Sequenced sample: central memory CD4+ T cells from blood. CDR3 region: CIAGGTGDYDEQFF. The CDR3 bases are TGCATCGCAGGAGGGACAGGGGATTATGATGAGCAGTTCTTC.